At least ten counts were recorded for the clone carrying this T cell receptor (beta chain). The target antigen is unknown. The data stem from a study of breast tumors, draining lymph nodes, adjacent tissues. Findings and limits, study-wide: Compared with lymph nodes, tumors were less diverse; compared with nontumor tissue, more.

The lymph nodes were axillary draining lymph nodes from breast cancer patients. TCRdb passed the multiplex PCR reads through MiXCR, listing each CDR3 protein once. The sample includes 190,000 or so distinct CDR3 sequences, 25% to 40% of them seen just once. CDR1 and CDR2 from the germline V gene are SGHTA and FQGNSA. The CDR3 totals 16 residues. J gave up 0 bases and V 1 base, and 6 bases lay outside the gene matches. The source material was axillary lymph node tissue. The chain employs TRBV7-2 and TRBJ2-7; 7 positions match TRBD2. This clonotype was sampled from a female donor with breast cancer. Some clones in this sample may be carry-over from other donors' samples. The CDR3 spells CASSLDLSSGSYEQYF. The CDR3 coding sequence is TGTGCCAGCAGCTTAGATTTGTCTAGCGGCTCCTACGAGCAGTACTTC.